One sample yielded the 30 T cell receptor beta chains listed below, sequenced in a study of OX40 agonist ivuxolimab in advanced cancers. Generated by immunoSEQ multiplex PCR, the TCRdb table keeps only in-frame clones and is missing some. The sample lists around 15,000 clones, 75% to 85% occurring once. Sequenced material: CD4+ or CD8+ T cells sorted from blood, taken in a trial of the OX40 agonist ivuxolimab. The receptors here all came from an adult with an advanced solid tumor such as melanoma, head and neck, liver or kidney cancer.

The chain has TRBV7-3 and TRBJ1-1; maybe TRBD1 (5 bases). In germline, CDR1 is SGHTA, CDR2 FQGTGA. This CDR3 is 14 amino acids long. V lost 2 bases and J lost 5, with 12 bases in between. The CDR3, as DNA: TGTGCCAGCAGCTTACAGGGCTTGGGTACTGAAGCTTTCTTT. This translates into CASSLQGLGTEAFF.

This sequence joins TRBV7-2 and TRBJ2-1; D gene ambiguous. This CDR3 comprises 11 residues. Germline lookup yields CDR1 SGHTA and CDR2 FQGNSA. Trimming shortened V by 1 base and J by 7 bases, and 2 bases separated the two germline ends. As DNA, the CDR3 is TGTGCCAGCAGCTTAGTTAATGAGCAGTTCTTC. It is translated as CASSLVNEQFF. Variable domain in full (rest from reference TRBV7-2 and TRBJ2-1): GAGVSQSPSNKVTEKGKDVELRCDPISGHTALYWYRQSLGQGLEFLIYFQGNSAPDKSGLPSDRFSAERTGGSVSTLTIQRTQQEDSAVYLCASSLVNEQFFGPGTRLTVL.

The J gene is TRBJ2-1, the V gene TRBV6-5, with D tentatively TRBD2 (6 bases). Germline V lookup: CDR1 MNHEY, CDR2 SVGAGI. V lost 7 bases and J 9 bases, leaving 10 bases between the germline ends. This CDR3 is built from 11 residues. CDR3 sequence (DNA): TGTGCCAGCACGCGGGGTTTTGAGCAGTTCTTC. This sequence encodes CASTRGFEQFF.

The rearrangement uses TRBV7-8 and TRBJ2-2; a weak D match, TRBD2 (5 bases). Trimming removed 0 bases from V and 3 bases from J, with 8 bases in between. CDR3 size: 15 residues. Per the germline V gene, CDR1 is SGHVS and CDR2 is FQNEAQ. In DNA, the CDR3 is TGTGCCAGCAGCTTAGCGGGAGAGGACACCGGGGAGCTGTTTTTT. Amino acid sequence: CASSLAGEDTGELFF.

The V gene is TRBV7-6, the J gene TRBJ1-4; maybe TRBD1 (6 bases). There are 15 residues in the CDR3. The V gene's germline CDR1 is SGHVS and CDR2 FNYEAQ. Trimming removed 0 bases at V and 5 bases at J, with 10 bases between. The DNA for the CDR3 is TGTGCCAGCAGCTTAGCCCCCGGGACAAATGAAAAACTGTTTTTT. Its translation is CASSLAPGTNEKLFF.

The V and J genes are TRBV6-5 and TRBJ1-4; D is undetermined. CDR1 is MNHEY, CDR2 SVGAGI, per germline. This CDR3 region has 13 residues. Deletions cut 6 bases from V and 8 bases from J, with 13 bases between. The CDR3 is CASSLSLEEKLFF. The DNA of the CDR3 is TGTGCCAGCAGCCTAAGTTTGGAGGAAAAACTGTTTTTT.

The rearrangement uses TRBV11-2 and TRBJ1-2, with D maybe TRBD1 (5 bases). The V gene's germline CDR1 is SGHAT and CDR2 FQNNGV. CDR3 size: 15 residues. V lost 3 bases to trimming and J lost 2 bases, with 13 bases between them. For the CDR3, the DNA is TGTGCCAGCAGCTTCGGTACAGGATTGAACTATGGCTACACCTTC. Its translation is CASSFGTGLNYGYTF.

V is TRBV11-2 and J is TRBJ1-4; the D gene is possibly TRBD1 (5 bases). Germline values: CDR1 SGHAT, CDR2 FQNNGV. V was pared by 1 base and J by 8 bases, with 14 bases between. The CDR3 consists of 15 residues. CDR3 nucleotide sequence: TGTGCCAGCAGCTTAGGTCCGGGGGAGGGGGAAAAACTGTTTTTT. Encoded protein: CASSLGPGEGEKLFF.

CDR3 nucleotide sequence: TGTGCCAGCAGCCCCTGGGGACAGGGGTTGGGCACTGAAGCTTTCTTT. It specifies CASSPWGQGLGTEAFF. The chain links TRBV9 to TRBJ1-1; TRBD1 agrees at 10 bases. J gave up 4 bases and V 4 bases, and 10 bases lay outside the gene matches. CDR3 length: 16 amino acids. Germline lookup yields CDR1 SGDLS and CDR2 YYNGEE.

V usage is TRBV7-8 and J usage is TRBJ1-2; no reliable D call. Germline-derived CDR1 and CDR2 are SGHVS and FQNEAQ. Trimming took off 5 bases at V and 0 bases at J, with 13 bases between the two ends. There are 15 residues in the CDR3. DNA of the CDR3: TGTGCCAGCAGCACCCTCGGGATACCTAACTATGGCTACACCTTC. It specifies CASSTLGIPNYGYTF.

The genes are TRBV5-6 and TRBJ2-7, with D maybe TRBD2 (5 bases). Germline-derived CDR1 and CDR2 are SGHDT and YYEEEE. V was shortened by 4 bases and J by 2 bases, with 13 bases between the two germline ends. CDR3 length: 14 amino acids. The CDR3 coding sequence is TGTGCCAGCAGCCCGGACGGAGGTACCTACGAGCAGTACTTC. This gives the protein CASSPDGGTYEQYF.

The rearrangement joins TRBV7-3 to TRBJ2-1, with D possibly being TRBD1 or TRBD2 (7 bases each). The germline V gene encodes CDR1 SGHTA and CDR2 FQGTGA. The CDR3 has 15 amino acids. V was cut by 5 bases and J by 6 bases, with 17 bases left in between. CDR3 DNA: TGTGCCAGCAGCCCAGGGGGGGGCCTTTTCAATGAGCAGTTCTTC. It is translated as CASSPGGGLFNEQFF.

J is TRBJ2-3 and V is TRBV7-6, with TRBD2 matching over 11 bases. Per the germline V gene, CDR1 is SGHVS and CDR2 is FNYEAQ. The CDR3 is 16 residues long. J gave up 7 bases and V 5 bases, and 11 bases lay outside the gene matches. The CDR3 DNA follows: TGTGCCAGCAGCCCTCAGCCGGGACTAGCGGACCATACGCAGTATTTT. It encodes CASSPQPGLADHTQYF.

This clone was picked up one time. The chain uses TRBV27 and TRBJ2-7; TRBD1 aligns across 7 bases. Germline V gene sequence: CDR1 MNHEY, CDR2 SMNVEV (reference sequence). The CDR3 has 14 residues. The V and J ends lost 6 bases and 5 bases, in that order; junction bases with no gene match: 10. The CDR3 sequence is CASRGSTGWNEQYF. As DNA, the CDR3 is TGTGCCAGCAGGGGTTCGACAGGGTGGAACGAGCAGTACTTC.

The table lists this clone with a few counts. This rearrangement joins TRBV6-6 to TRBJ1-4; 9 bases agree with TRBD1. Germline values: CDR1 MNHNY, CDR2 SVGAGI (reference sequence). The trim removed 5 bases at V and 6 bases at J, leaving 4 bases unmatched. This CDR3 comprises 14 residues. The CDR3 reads CASSTQGADEKLFF. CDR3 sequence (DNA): TGTGCCAGCAGTACACAGGGGGCGGATGAAAAACTGTTTTTT.

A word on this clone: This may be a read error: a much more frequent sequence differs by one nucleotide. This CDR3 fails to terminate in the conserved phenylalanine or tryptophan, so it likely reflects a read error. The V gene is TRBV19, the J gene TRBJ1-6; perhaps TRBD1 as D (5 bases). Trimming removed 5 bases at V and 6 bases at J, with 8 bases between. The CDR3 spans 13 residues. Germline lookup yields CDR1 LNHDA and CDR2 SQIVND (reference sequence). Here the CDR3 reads CASSGTANSPLHL. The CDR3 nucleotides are TGTGCCAGTAGTGGGACGGCTAATTCACCCCTCCACCTT.

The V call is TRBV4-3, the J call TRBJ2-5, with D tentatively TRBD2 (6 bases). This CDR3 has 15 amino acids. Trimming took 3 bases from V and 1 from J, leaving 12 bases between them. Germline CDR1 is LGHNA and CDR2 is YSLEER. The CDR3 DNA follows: TGCGCCAGCAGCCACGGCCGGGGGTTCCAAGAGACCCAGTACTTC. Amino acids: CASSHGRGFQETQYF.

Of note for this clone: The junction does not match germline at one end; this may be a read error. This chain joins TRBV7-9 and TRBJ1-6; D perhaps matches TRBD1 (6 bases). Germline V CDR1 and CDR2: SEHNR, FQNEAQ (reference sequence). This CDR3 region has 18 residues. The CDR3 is CASSQDSGYSSQNSPLHF. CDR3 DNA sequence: TGCGCCAGCAGCCAGGACAGTGGGTATTCCAGCCAAAATTCACCCCTCCACTTT.

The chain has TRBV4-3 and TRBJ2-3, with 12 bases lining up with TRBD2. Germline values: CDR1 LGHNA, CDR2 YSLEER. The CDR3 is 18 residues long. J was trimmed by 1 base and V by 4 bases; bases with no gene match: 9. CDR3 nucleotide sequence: TGCGCCAGCAGCCCTAGCGGGGGGGATCAGTTCGGCACAGATACGCAGTATTTT. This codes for CASSPSGGDQFGTDTQYF.

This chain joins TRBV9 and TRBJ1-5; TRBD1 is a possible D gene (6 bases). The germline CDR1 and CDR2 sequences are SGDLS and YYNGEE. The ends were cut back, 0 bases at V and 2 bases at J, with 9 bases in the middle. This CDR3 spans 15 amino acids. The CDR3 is CASSVEGVRNQPQHF. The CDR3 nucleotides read TGTGCCAGCAGCGTAGAGGGGGTGCGCAATCAGCCCCAGCATTTT.

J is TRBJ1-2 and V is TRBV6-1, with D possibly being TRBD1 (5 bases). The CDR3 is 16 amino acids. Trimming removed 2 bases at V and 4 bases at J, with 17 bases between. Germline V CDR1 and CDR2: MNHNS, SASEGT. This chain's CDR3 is CASSETWRGYGYGYTF. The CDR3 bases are TGTGCCAGCAGTGAAACCTGGCGGGGGTATGGCTATGGCTACACCTTC.

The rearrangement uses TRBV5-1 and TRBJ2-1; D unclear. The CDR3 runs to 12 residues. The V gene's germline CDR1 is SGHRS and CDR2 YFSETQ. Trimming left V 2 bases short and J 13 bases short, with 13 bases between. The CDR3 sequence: CASSLQSDIQFF. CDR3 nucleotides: TGCGCCAGCAGCTTACAGAGCGACATTCAGTTCTTC.

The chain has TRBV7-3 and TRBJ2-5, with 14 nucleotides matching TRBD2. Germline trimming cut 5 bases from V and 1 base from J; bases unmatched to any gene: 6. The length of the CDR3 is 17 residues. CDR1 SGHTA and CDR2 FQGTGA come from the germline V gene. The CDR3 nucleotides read TGTGCCAGCAGCCAAGGACTAGCGGGGGGCCTCCAAGAGACCCAGTACTTC. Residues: CASSQGLAGGLQETQYF.

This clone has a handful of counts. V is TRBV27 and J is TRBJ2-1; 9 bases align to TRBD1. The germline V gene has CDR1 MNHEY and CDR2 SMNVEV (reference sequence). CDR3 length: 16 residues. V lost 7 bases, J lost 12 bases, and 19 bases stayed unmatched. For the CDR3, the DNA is TGTGCCAGCACCTCTCTCGGGACAGGGTTTCAATCCTGGCAGTTCTTC. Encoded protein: CASTSLGTGFQSWQFF.

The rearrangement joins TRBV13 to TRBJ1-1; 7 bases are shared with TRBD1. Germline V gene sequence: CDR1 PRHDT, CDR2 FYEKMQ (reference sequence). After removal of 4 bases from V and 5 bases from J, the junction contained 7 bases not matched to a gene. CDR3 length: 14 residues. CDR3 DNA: TGTGCCAGCAGCTCGACAGGGAGAGGGACTGAAGCTTTCTTT. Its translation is CASSSTGRGTEAFF.

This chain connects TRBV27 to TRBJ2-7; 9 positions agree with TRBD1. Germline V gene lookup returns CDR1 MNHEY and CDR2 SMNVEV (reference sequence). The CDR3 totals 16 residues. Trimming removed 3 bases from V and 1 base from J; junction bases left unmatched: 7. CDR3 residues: CASSLKWTGVSYEQYF. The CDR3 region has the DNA TGTGCCAGCAGTTTGAAGTGGACAGGGGTTTCCTACGAGCAGTACTTC.

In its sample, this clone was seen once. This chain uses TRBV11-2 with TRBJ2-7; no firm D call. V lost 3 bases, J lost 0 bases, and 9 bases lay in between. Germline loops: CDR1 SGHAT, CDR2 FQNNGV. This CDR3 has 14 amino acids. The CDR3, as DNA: TGTGCCAGCAGCTTTGGCGGCGACTCCTACGAGCAGTACTTC. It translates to CASSFGGDSYEQYF.

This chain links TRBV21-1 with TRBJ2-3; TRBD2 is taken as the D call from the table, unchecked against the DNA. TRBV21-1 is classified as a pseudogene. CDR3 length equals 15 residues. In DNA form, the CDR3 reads TGTGCCAGCAGCAAGCCCGGGTTACATTCAGATACGCAGTATTTT. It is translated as CASSKPGLHSDTQYF.

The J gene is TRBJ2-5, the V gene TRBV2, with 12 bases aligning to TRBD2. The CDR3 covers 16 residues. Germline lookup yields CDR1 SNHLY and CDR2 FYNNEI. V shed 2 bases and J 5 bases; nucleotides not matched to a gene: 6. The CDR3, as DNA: TGTGCCAGCAGTGAAATAGGGCTAGCGGGGGGGGAGACCCAGTACTTC. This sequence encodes CASSEIGLAGGETQYF. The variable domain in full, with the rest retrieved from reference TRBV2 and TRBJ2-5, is EPEVTQTPSHQVTQMGQEVILRCVPISNHLYFYWYRQILGQKVEFLVSFYNNEISEKSEIFDDQFSVERPDGSNFTLKIRSTKLEDSAMYFCASSEIGLAGGETQYFGPGTRLLVL.

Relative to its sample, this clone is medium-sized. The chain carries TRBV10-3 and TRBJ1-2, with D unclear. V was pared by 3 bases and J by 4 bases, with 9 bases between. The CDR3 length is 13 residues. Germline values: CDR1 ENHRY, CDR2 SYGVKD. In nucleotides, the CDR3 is TGTGCCATCAGTGATGTAACTAGCTATGGCTACACCTTC. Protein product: CAISDVTSYGYTF.